These T cell receptor beta chains were read from a single sample in a study of blood T cells in healthy people across ages. TCRdb independently ran MiXCR on the 5' RACE reads; one entry per CDR3 protein. This table has some 1.5 million distinct CDR3 sequences, 35% to 45% appearing once. The source material was blood. Receptors originate from a woman younger than 30 in good health. The CDR3 runs from the conserved cysteine through the conserved F or W. The D gene is left open where the match is weak. For some rows the clone size is stated as once, few or many, or as a class when expanded; others skip it.

D	V	length	J	size	CDR3	DNA
NA	TRBV12-3/TRBV12-4	13	TRBJ2-5	few	CASSLWGFETQYF	TGTGCCAGCTCCCTTTGGGGTTTTGAGACCCAGTACTTC
TRBD2	TRBV3-1	16	TRBJ2-1	NA	CASSRLSGGANNEQFF	TGTGCCAGCAGCCGATTGAGCGGGGGGGCGAACAATGAGCAGTTCTTC
NA	TRBV6-2/TRBV6-3	13	TRBJ2-1	NA	CASSNHSYNEQFF	TGTGCCAGCAGTAACCACTCCTACAATGAGCAGTTCTTC
NA	TRBV29-1	14	TRBJ2-7	few	CSVEEGRQTYEQYF	TGCAGCGTTGAAGAGGGCAGACAGACCTACGAGCAGTACTTC
NA	TRBV10-3	15	TRBJ1-1	few	CAISESLGIRGEAFF	TGTGCCATCAGTGAGTCGCTGGGTATTAGGGGTGAAGCTTTCTTT
NA	TRBV10-3	12	TRBJ1-1	NA	CAHSPGNTEAFF	TGTGCCCACTCTCCCGGGAACACTGAAGCTTTCTTT
NA	TRBV7-9	17	TRBJ2-7	NA	CASSATETAQNANEQYF	TGTGCCAGCAGCGCCACGGAGACGGCCCAAAATGCGAATGAGCAGTACTTC
TRBD1	TRBV12-3/TRBV12-4	15	TRBJ1-1	NA	CASRTGGGLITEAFF	TGTGCCAGCAGGACAGGGGGCGGTTTAATCACTGAAGCTTTCTTT
NA	TRBV7-9	15	TRBJ2-7	NA	CASSLDRGGTYEQYF	TGTGCCAGCAGCTTAGACCGGGGCGGAACCTACGAGCAGTACTTC
TRBD1	TRBV7-8	13	TRBJ2-7	NA	CASSPTRQGVQYF	TGTGCCAGCAGCCCGACCCGACAGGGGGTGCAGTACTTC
NA	TRBV29-1	13	TRBJ2-1	NA	CSVGARQGLEQFF	TGCAGCGTTGGAGCCCGTCAGGGGCTTGAGCAGTTCTTC
NA	TRBV6-5	16	TRBJ1-2	NA	CASSYSIGGGFYGYTF	TGTGCCAGCAGTTACTCGATCGGGGGAGGTTTCTATGGCTACACCTTC
NA	TRBV5-1	13	TRBJ1-1	few	CASSFAEGTEAFF	TGCGCCAGCAGCTTTGCTGAGGGAACTGAAGCTTTCTTT
NA	TRBV3-1	14	TRBJ1-5	NA	CASSQGDINQPQHF	TGTGCCAGCAGCCAGGGGGACATCAATCAGCCCCAGCATTTT
NA	TRBV20-1	12	TRBJ1-2	NA	CSASLGDYGYTF	TGCAGTGCTAGTTTGGGGGACTATGGCTACACCTTC
TRBD2	TRBV27	15	TRBJ2-3	few	CASRPLAGIANTQYF	TGTGCCAGCAGACCCCTAGCGGGGATTGCAAATACGCAGTATTTT
TRBD1	TRBV29-1	14	TRBJ2-5	many	CSVEVMGQGETQYF	TGCAGCGTTGAAGTTATGGGACAGGGTGAGACCCAGTACTTC
NA	TRBV28	14	TRBJ2-7	NA	CASSFQGLVYEQYF	TGTGCCAGCAGTTTTCAAGGGTTGGTCTACGAGCAGTACTTC
NA	TRBV7-9	13	TRBJ2-7	NA	CAGVDPLHNEQYF	TGTGCCGGAGTAGACCCACTACACAATGAGCAGTACTTC
TRBD2	TRBV6-6	17	TRBJ2-3	once	CASSYPSLAGVSDTQYF	TGTGCCAGCAGTTATCCTTCACTAGCGGGAGTGTCAGATACGCAGTATTTT
NA	TRBV4-2	16	TRBJ2-5	NA	CASSQGSLATVNEQYF	TGTGCCAGCAGCCAAGGTAGTCTAGCTACCGTCAATGAGCAGTACTTC
NA	TRBV4-1	15	TRBJ2-7	NA	CASSQEFALSYEQYF	TGCGCCAGCAGCCAAGAATTCGCTCTCTCCTACGAGCAGTACTTC
NA	TRBV15	16	TRBJ2-1	NA	CATSRLGGAPYNEQFF	TGTGCCACCAGCAGGTTGGGGGGAGCGCCGTACAATGAGCAGTTCTTC
NA	TRBV4-1	15	TRBJ1-5	NA	CASSQNRVGNQPQHF	TGCGCCAGCAGCCAAAACAGGGTGGGCAATCAGCCCCAGCATTTT
NA	TRBV18	17	TRBJ2-3	NA	CASSPPRRGFDTDTQYF	TGTGCCAGCTCACCACCCCGGAGGGGGTTTGACACAGATACGCAGTATTTT
NA	TRBV4-1	13	TRBJ1-1	many	CASSQVMNTEAFF	TGCGCCAGCAGCCAAGTCATGAACACTGAAGCTTTCTTT
NA	TRBV9	15	TRBJ1-2	NA	CASSPRGGDLYGYTF	TGTGCCAGCAGCCCGCGCGGAGGGGATCTCTATGGCTACACCTTC
NA	TRBV7-2	15	TRBJ1-3	few	CASSFAPGPPYTIYF	TGTGCCAGCAGCTTTGCCCCGGGACCCCCATACACCATATATTTT
NA	TRBV20-1	12	TRBJ2-1	few	CSATSFYNEQFF	TGCAGTGCTACCTCGTTCTACAATGAGCAGTTCTTC
TRBD2	TRBV7-2	15	TRBJ2-1	NA	CASSRWGGNNNEQFF	TGTGCCAGCAGCCGGTGGGGGGGGAATAACAATGAGCAGTTCTTC
NA	TRBV21-1	16	TRBJ2-1	few	CASSEVRQGMLDEQFF	TGTGCCAGCAGCGAAGTCAGACAGGGTATGTTGGATGAGCAGTTCTTC
TRBD2	TRBV18	15	TRBJ2-1	NA	CASSPNGRRYNEQFF	TGTGCCAGCTCACCAAACGGGAGGCGCTACAATGAGCAGTTCTTC
TRBD2	TRBV4-2	13	TRBJ2-5	once	CASSQELGLEQYF	TGTGCCAGCAGCCAAGAACTCGGACTAGAGCAGTACTTC
NA	TRBV28	12	TRBJ2-1	NA	CASSMRTDEQFF	TGTGCCAGCAGTATGAGGACAGATGAGCAGTTCTTC
NA	TRBV6-2/TRBV6-3	16	TRBJ2-7	once	CASRNRVEDYHYEQYF	TGTGCCAGCAGAAACAGGGTGGAAGACTACCACTACGAGCAGTACTTC
NA	TRBV6-2/TRBV6-3	15	TRBJ2-5	NA	CASSPPGRPQETQYF	TGTGCCAGCAGTCCGCCGGGACGGCCTCAAGAGACCCAGTACTTC
NA	TRBV20-1	10	TRBJ1-2	few	CSARVGGFTF	TGCAGTGCTAGAGTAGGAGGATTCACCTTC
TRBD1	TRBV27	12	TRBJ1-1	NA	CARRDRATEAFF	TGTGCCAGGAGAGACAGGGCCACTGAAGCTTTCTTT
NA	TRBV7-2	15	TRBJ2-5	NA	CASSLERVAHNEQYF	TGTGCCAGCAGCTTAGAACGCGTCGCCCACAATGAGCAGTACTTC
TRBD1	TRBV5-1	15	TRBJ1-2	NA	CASSYAGTGIYGYTF	TGCGCCAGCAGCTACGCCGGGACAGGGATTTATGGCTACACCTTC
TRBD2	TRBV6-1	19	TRBJ2-1	NA	CASRPGLAGAQSSYNEQFF	TGTGCCAGCAGACCGGGACTAGCGGGAGCCCAGAGCTCCTACAATGAGCAGTTCTTC
NA	TRBV7-3	16	TRBJ1-1	NA	CASSLPPSGWGTEAFF	TGTGCCAGCAGCTTACCCCCCTCGGGGTGGGGCACTGAAGCTTTCTTT